These 32 T cell receptor beta chains originate from one sample sequenced in a study of cytotoxic CD8 clonotypes in ibrutinib-treated CLL (dated by TCRdb to about 2021). The time point label here, explained by the study, means: roughly 2 years on ibrutinib. The protocol used for the library was the immunoSEQ multiplex PCR assay. This is the immuneACCESS table as TCRdb keeps it, with only in-frame sequences that have V and J called. A part of the clones is gone; compared with another copy, unresolved V genes explain less than half, and the rest is unexplained. This sample is represented by 150,000 or so clones; 76% of them were singletons. 4.5% to 6.5% of the sample rests with the top ten. The sequencing here drew on PBMCs, taken after 24 months of ibrutinib treatment. These receptors were obtained from a human donor with chronic lymphocytic leukemia.

The chain uses TRBV7-3 and TRBJ2-5, with unresolved D. CDR1 SGHTA and CDR2 FQGTGA come from the germline V gene. The CDR3 contains 13 residues. Deletions cut 2 bases from V and 1 base from J, with 5 bases between. The CDR3 sequence is CASSLGSQETQYF. The CDR3 DNA follows: TGTGCCAGCAGCTTAGGCAGCCAAGAGACCCAGTACTTC.

The chain joins TRBV19 to TRBJ2-7; TRBD2 matches 13 bases. CDR3 length equals 16 residues. Germline CDR1 is LNHDA and CDR2 is SQIVND (reference sequence). Trimming at V came to 6 bases and at J to 3 bases, leaving 8 bases not matched to a gene. In DNA form, the CDR3 reads TGTGCCAGTAGCCCCACCCGGACTAGCGGGAGCTACGAGCAGTACTTC. This translates into CASSPTRTSGSYEQYF.

The CDR3 DNA reads as TGTGCCAGCAGCCCCCTCTATAGCGGGGGATGGGAGACCCAGTACTTC. Residues: CASSPLYSGGWETQYF. V is TRBV11-2 and J is TRBJ2-5; TRBD2 matches 9 bases. CDR3 length equals 16 residues. Trimming took 5 bases from V and 5 from J; bases not matched to a gene: 12. The germline V gene encodes CDR1 SGHAT and CDR2 FQNNGV.

The genes are TRBV9 and TRBJ1-5; D perhaps matches TRBD1 (5 bases). This CDR3 spans 15 amino acids. Trimming took 3 bases from V and 0 from J, leaving 10 bases between them. Germline CDR1 reads SGDLS; CDR2 reads YYNGEE. The CDR3 sequence is CASSGRGDSNQPQHF. The CDR3 DNA follows: TGTGCCAGCAGCGGCCGGGGGGATAGCAATCAGCCCCAGCATTTT.

This clone was detected only once. This rearrangement joins TRBV4-3 to TRBJ2-1; D unclear. V lost 0 bases and J lost 6, with 15 bases in between. Germline values: CDR1 LGHNA, CDR2 YSLEER. The CDR3 extends over 16 amino acids. CDR3 in amino acids: CASSQDLDAPLNEQFF. The CDR3 DNA reads as TGCGCCAGCAGCCAAGATCTCGACGCCCCCCTCAATGAGCAGTTCTTC.

The gene calls are TRBV20-1 and TRBJ2-1, with D hard to call. Germline values: CDR1 DFQATT, CDR2 SNEGSKA (reference sequence). Trimming took 5 bases from V and 9 from J, leaving 11 bases between them. The CDR3 consists of 11 residues. CDR3 coding DNA: TGCAGTGCTCCCCGTGGGTTTGAGCAGTTCTTC. Translation gives CSAPRGFEQFF.

The genes are TRBV7-9 and TRBJ1-1, with D perhaps TRBD1 (5 bases). Trimming pared 3 bases from V and 4 bases from J, leaving 9 bases between. The length of the CDR3 is 13 residues. Germline V gene data show CDR1 as SEHNR and CDR2 as FQNEAQ (reference sequence). The CDR3 region is CASSFPGGTEAFF. CDR3 nucleotide sequence: TGTGCCAGCAGCTTCCCTGGGGGCACTGAAGCTTTCTTT.

This chain joins TRBV9 and TRBJ2-3, with 8 bases that match TRBD2. The germline V gene has CDR1 SGDLS and CDR2 YYNGEE. The CDR3 contains 15 residues. The V segment lost 5 bases and the J segment 4 bases; nucleotides outside the gene matches: 9. CDR3 region: CASSWRGALADTQYF. CDR3 nucleotide sequence: TGTGCCAGCAGTTGGCGGGGGGCCCTGGCAGATACGCAGTATTTT.

The gene calls are TRBV4-2 and TRBJ2-3, with a weak D call TRBD2 (6 bases). Germline assignment: CDR1 LGHNA and CDR2 YNFKEQ. The CDR3 runs to 16 residues. Trimming took off 1 base at V and 3 bases at J, with 14 bases between the two ends. Here the CDR3 DNA reads TGTGCCAGCAGCCAAGGGTTGCTAGCGCCGACAGATACGCAGTATTTT. Translation gives CASSQGLLAPTDTQYF.

This chain connects TRBV6-5 to TRBJ2-1; maybe TRBD2 (7 bases). Per the germline V gene, CDR1 is MNHEY and CDR2 is SVGAGI. Trimming cost V 1 base and J 15 bases, with 10 bases left between them. The length of the CDR3 is 11 residues. CDR3 residues: CASSYLGGRFF. CDR3 bases: TGTGCCAGCAGTTACTTGGGGGGGCGGTTCTTC.

The chain is built from TRBV5-1 and TRBJ1-2, with D perhaps matching TRBD1 (5 bases). CDR1 SGHRS and CDR2 YFSETQ come from the germline V gene. This CDR3 is 13 amino acids long. V was shortened by 7 bases and J by 0 bases, with 10 bases between the two germline ends. The CDR3 spells CASARDSNYGYTF. Written as DNA, the CDR3 is TGCGCCAGCGCCAGGGACTCTAACTATGGCTACACCTTC. The entire variable domain, with the rest obtained from reference TRBV5-1 and TRBJ1-2, is as follows: KAGVTQTPRYLIKTRGQQVTLSCSPISGHRSVSWYQQTPGQGLQFLFEYFSETQRNKGNFPGRFSGRQFSNSRSEMNVSTLELGDSALYLCASARDSNYGYTFGSGTRLTVV.

The chain joins TRBV4-2 to TRBJ2-1; D might be TRBD2 (6 bases). The germline V and J ends were trimmed by 1 base and 10 bases, with 8 bases remaining between them. CDR3 length: 12 residues. Looked up from germline, CDR1 is LGHNA and CDR2 is YNFKEQ. The CDR3 DNA is TGTGCCAGCAGCCAAGGACTAGAAGAGCAGTTCTTC. Translating it yields CASSQGLEEQFF.

This sequence joins TRBV6-5 and TRBJ2-1; D not resolved. CDR3 length: 11 amino acids. The germline V gene has CDR1 MNHEY and CDR2 SVGAGI. Trimming took off 5 bases at V and 8 bases at J, with 7 bases between the two ends. The DNA of the CDR3 is TGTGCCAGCAGTCCCTTCGATGAGCAGTTCTTC. The encoded protein is CASSPFDEQFF.

The V and J genes are TRBV30 and TRBJ2-4; D possibly corresponds to TRBD2 (6 bases). The V gene's germline CDR1 is GTSNPN and CDR2 SVGIG (reference sequence). Trimming took 1 base from V and 1 from J, leaving 8 bases between them. The CDR3 consists of 14 residues. The CDR3 nucleotides are TGTGCCTGGAGTGGCGGGGCCGCCAAAAACATTCAGTACTTC. Translating gives CAWSGGAAKNIQYF. Complete variable domain (other parts from reference TRBV30 and TRBJ2-4): SQTIHQWPATLVQPVGSPLSLECTVEGTSNPNLYWYRQAAGRGLQLLFYSVGIGQISSEVPQNLSASRPQDRQFILSSKKLLLSDSGFYLCAWSGGAAKNIQYFGAGTRLSVL.

This clone came up many times. The gene calls are TRBV13 and TRBJ2-7; either TRBD1 or TRBD2 may fit D (5 bases each). V was shortened by 3 bases and J by 3 bases, with 9 bases between the two germline ends. The germline V gene encodes CDR1 PRHDT and CDR2 FYEKMQ (reference sequence). CDR3 length: 13 residues. CDR3: CASSFRGDYEQYF. The CDR3 nucleotides are TGTGCCAGCAGCTTCCGAGGGGACTACGAGCAGTACTTC.

This rearrangement joins TRBV7-2 to TRBJ1-2; TRBD1 matches 11 bases. Germline trimming cut 1 base from V and 7 bases from J; bases unmatched to any gene: 11. The length of the CDR3 is 17 residues. Germline loops: CDR1 SGHTA, CDR2 FQGNSA. The CDR3 DNA sequence: TGTGCCAGCAGCTTAGAGGGCGCCTGGACAGGGGGCAGTGGCTACACCTTC. Residues: CASSLEGAWTGGSGYTF.

This clone was seen just once. The genes are TRBV6-5 and TRBJ1-2; TRBD1 is a possible D gene (5 bases). CDR1 MNHEY and CDR2 SVGAGI come from the germline V gene. The CDR3 is 14 residues long. The V and J ends lost 0 bases and 4 bases respectively, with 9 bases between them. CDR3 coding DNA: TGTGCCAGCAGTTACTCGCCAGGGACCTATGGCTACACCTTC. Translated, it gives CASSYSPGTYGYTF.

J is TRBJ2-1 and V is TRBV4-1, with 7 bases aligning to TRBD1. CDR1 MGHRA and CDR2 YSYEKL come from the germline V gene. V lost 0 bases, J lost 0 bases, and 8 bases stayed unmatched. The CDR3 loop spans 18 amino acids. CDR3 in DNA: TGCGCCAGCAGCCAAGACCGGTCAACAGGGGACTCCTACAATGAGCAGTTCTTC. It encodes CASSQDRSTGDSYNEQFF.

The rearrangement joins TRBV2 to TRBJ2-5, with TRBD1 matching 10 bases. V trimming: 8 bases; J trimming: 5 bases; junction bases outside the gene matches: 8. There are 14 residues in the CDR3. Germline assignment: CDR1 SNHLY and CDR2 FYNNEI. The CDR3 sequence: CASRRQGAIETQYF. Here the CDR3 DNA reads TGTGCCAGCCGCCGACAGGGGGCGATCGAGACCCAGTACTTC.

Written as DNA, the CDR3 is TGTGCCAGCAGCGCGGGACCCTCGCTTGGGGCCAACGTCCTGACTTTC. Encoded protein: CASSAGPSLGANVLTF. V gene TRBV9 combines with J gene TRBJ2-6; D may correspond to TRBD1 or TRBD2 (5 bases each). Germline V gene sequence: CDR1 SGDLS, CDR2 YYNGEE. The CDR3 totals 16 residues. V lost 3 bases, J lost 3 bases, and 13 bases lay in between.

This rearrangement joins TRBV4-3 to TRBJ1-1, with a tentative D call TRBD1 (5 bases). CDR1 is LGHNA and CDR2 is YSLEER in the germline V gene. V was trimmed by 0 bases and J by 4 bases, leaving 12 bases between them. The CDR3 has 15 residues. CDR3 in amino acids: CASSQDWGMGTEAFF. As DNA, the CDR3 is TGCGCCAGCAGCCAAGATTGGGGGATGGGCACTGAAGCTTTCTTT.

This chain uses TRBV5-4 with TRBJ2-5; TRBD2 might be the D (7 bases). Germline V gene sequence: CDR1 SGHNT, CDR2 YYREEE (reference sequence). The V gene lost 5 bases and the J gene lost 0 bases, with 17 bases spanning the gap. The CDR3 loop spans 16 amino acids. Here the CDR3 DNA reads TGTGCCAGCAGGGTGGGGGGGCCCCTGTACCAAGAGACCCAGTACTTC. This gives the protein CASRVGGPLYQETQYF.

The chain links TRBV27 to TRBJ2-3; 14 bases fit TRBD2. The V and J ends lost 6 bases and 2 bases, in that order; junction bases with no gene match: 1. Per the germline V gene, CDR1 is MNHEY and CDR2 is SMNVEV (reference sequence). CDR3 length: 15 residues. This CDR3 reads CASRGLAGATDTQYF. CDR3 sequence (DNA): TGTGCCAGCAGGGGACTAGCGGGGGCCACAGATACGCAGTATTTT.

CDR3 coding DNA: TGCGCCAGCAGTCAGACGGGGCCGGGGGGCAATCAGCCCCAGCATTTT. This sequence encodes CASSQTGPGGNQPQHF. The chain employs TRBV23-1 and TRBJ1-5; TRBD1 is a possible D gene (5 bases). TRBV23-1 is annotated as an ORF whose role is uncertain. The CDR3 runs 16 residues. The V and J ends lost 3 bases and 2 bases respectively, with 14 bases between them.

The rearrangement links TRBV7-6 to TRBJ2-5; tentative D call: TRBD2 (6 bases). V gave up 5 bases and J gave up 5 bases, with 12 bases separating them. This CDR3 contains 13 residues. In germline, CDR1 is SGHVS, CDR2 FNYEAQ. Here the CDR3 reads CASSPQEGETQYF. The CDR3 region has the DNA TGTGCCAGCAGCCCCCAGGAGGGGGAGACCCAGTACTTC.

The chain employs TRBV12-5 and TRBJ2-3; D is perhaps TRBD2 (6 bases). The CDR3 consists of 13 residues. V was trimmed by 5 bases and J by 5 bases, leaving 11 bases between them. Germline V gives CDR1 LGHNT, CDR2 FRNRAP. The CDR3 loop is CASGLEGLDTQYF. The CDR3 coding sequence is TGTGCTAGTGGTCTGGAGGGCCTAGATACGCAGTATTTT.

The chain has TRBV7-8 and TRBJ2-2; TRBD1 agrees at 7 bases. This CDR3 contains 15 residues. The germline CDR1 and CDR2 sequences are SGHVS and FQNEAQ. V lost 2 bases, J lost 7 bases, and 7 bases stayed unmatched. CDR3 nucleotides: TGTGCCAGCAGCTTATCGGGCAGGGGGAACGGGGAGCTGTTTTTT. Translated, it gives CASSLSGRGNGELFF.

The chain is built from TRBV28 and TRBJ2-3; TRBD2 is a possible D gene (5 bases). CDR3 size: 14 residues. Germline CDR1 and CDR2: MDHEN and SYDVKM. V shed 6 bases and J shed 1 base, with 11 bases lying between them. CDR3 bases: TGTGCCAGCAGCAGACAACTAGGCACAGATACGCAGTATTTT. It yields the protein CASSRQLGTDTQYF.

The chain employs TRBV5-1 and TRBJ1-2; TRBD1 aligns across 7 bases. Germline trimming cut 4 bases from V and 7 bases from J; bases unmatched to any gene: 4. Germline lookup yields CDR1 SGHRS and CDR2 YFSETQ. The CDR3 spans 12 residues. The CDR3 DNA reads as TGCGCCAGCAGCACGACAGGGTTTGGCTACACCTTC. Translation gives CASSTTGFGYTF.

CDR3 in amino acids: CASSFLRDAGELFF. CDR3 sequence (DNA): TGTGCCAGCAGCTTTCTCCGGGACGCCGGGGAGCTGTTTTTT. This chain links TRBV27 with TRBJ2-2, with D perhaps TRBD1 or TRBD2 (5 bases each). V shed 6 bases and J shed 6 bases, with 14 bases lying between them. The CDR3 is 14 amino acids. Germline V CDR1 and CDR2: MNHEY, SMNVEV (reference sequence).

CDR3 in amino acids: CASSLPRTGPSGYTF. CDR3 coding DNA: TGTGCCAGCAGTTTACCGCGGACAGGGCCCTCTGGCTACACCTTC. The V and J genes are TRBV28 and TRBJ1-2, with 8 bases that match TRBD1. This CDR3 is built from 15 residues. V shed 2 bases, J shed 7 bases, and the junction held 9 bases outside the gene matches. Germline CDR1 is MDHEN and CDR2 is SYDVKM.

V and J are TRBV25-1 and TRBJ2-5; D is unclear. Germline V gene data show CDR1 as MGHDK and CDR2 as SYGVNS. V lost 6 bases and J lost 5, with 4 bases in between. This CDR3 has 10 amino acids. Here the CDR3 reads CASRLETQYF. CDR3 nucleotide sequence: TGTGCCAGCAGATTGGAGACCCAGTACTTC.